These 30 T cell receptor beta chains originate from one sample sequenced in a study of T cell responses to AZD1222 COVID-19 vaccine (dated by TCRdb to the early 2020s). This specimen's time point label, interpreted: about 28 days (+/-7) after the second vaccine dose. The library came from the immunoSEQ multiplex PCR assay. TCRdb holds this immuneACCESS table with in-frame rearrangements only. Some clones are missing; in checked studies, unresolved V genes explain under half, and the rest has no known cause. Here the sample has some 120,000 clones; approximately 90% occur a single time. The ten largest clones add up to roughly 1.4% of the sample. Sequenced here: peripheral blood, sampled 28 days after the second AZD1222 dose. The receptor source for this set is an adult who received the AZD1222 COVID-19 vaccine.

The rearrangement joins TRBV13 to TRBJ2-2; TRBD2 is a possible D gene (5 bases). With 1 base removed from V and 3 bases from J, the gap between germline ends came to 9 bases. Germline assignment: CDR1 PRHDT and CDR2 FYEKMQ (reference sequence). The CDR3 is 15 residues long. The CDR3 here is CASSLVGGDTGELFF. As DNA, the CDR3 is TGTGCCAGCAGCTTAGTAGGAGGCGACACCGGGGAGCTGTTTTTT.

This chain uses TRBV28 with TRBJ2-3; D remains unclear. Germline CDR1 MDHEN, CDR2 SYDVKM. The CDR3 is 16 amino acids. Between the trimmed V and J ends, which lost 4 bases and 0 bases, there was a span of 14 bases. This CDR3 is CASSSPLKSSTDTQYF. CDR3 sequence (DNA): TGTGCCAGCAGTTCACCACTGAAGTCTAGCACAGATACGCAGTATTTT.

The V call is TRBV10-3, the J call TRBJ1-5; no firm D call. This CDR3 is 14 amino acids long. Germline values: CDR1 ENHRY, CDR2 SYGVKD. Trimming pared 4 bases from V and 1 base from J, leaving 8 bases between. The CDR3 coding sequence is TGTGCCATCAGTGGGCAGTTGAGCAATCAGCCCCAGCATTTT. This translates into CAISGQLSNQPQHF.

The chain carries TRBV5-3 and TRBJ2-7; 10 nucleotides align to TRBD2. TRBV5-3 is labeled an ORF, and its function is uncertain. The CDR3 spans 16 residues. The trim removed 0 bases at V and 1 base at J, leaving 4 bases unmatched. CDR3 sequence: CARSLVAAGGSYEQYF. CDR3 in DNA: TGTGCCAGAAGCTTGGTGGCAGCGGGAGGGTCCTACGAGCAGTACTTC.

V gene TRBV6-5 combines with J gene TRBJ2-7, with D tentatively TRBD1 or TRBD2 (7 bases each). The CDR3 is 13 amino acids. V was trimmed by 6 bases and J by 5 bases, leaving 14 bases between them. Germline CDR1 is MNHEY and CDR2 is SVGAGI. The DNA for the CDR3 is TGTGCCAGCAGGCAGGGGGGGCTGAACGAGCAGTACTTC. This gives the protein CASRQGGLNEQYF.

V gene TRBV2 combines with J gene TRBJ1-5; TRBD1 matches 7 bases. This CDR3 has 14 residues. Trimming at V came to 4 bases and at J to 3 bases, leaving 3 bases not matched to a gene. CDR1 SNHLY and CDR2 FYNNEI come from the germline V gene. In nucleotides, the CDR3 is TGTGCCAGCAGTGGGGACAGCTTCAATCAGCCCCAGCATTTT. Amino acids: CASSGDSFNQPQHF.

This chain joins TRBV27 and TRBJ1-2; 7 bases are a match to TRBD1. The CDR3 length is 14 residues. The germline gives CDR1 MNHEY, CDR2 SMNVEV (reference sequence). After removal of 5 bases from V and 5 bases from J, the junction contained 8 bases not matched to a gene. The CDR3 nucleotides read TGTGCCAGCAGTCCGCGACAGGGACAATATGGCTACACCTTC. Translated, it gives CASSPRQGQYGYTF.

The CDR3 DNA follows: TGTGCCAGCAGCCTCCGACTAGCGGGGTCCGTGGAGACCCAGTACTTC. It is translated as CASSLRLAGSVETQYF. The genes are TRBV7-9 and TRBJ2-5; TRBD2 agrees at 11 bases. The CDR3 loop spans 16 amino acids. CDR1 and CDR2 (germline): SEHNR, FQNEAQ (reference sequence). V lost 5 bases and J lost 5; bases outside the gene matches: 10.

The V call is TRBV30, the J call TRBJ1-3, with D unclear. This CDR3 has 15 amino acids. CDR1 is GTSNPN, CDR2 SVGIG, per germline (reference sequence). Trimming removed 3 bases from V and 2 bases from J, with 14 bases in between. CDR3 nucleotides: TGTGCCTGGAGCCCCTTCGGCAGAACTGGAAACACCATATATTTT. This translates into CAWSPFGRTGNTIYF.

The chain combines TRBV9 with TRBJ1-2; D is unclear. The length of the CDR3 is 13 residues. The V and J ends lost 0 bases and 6 bases respectively, with 9 bases between them. Per the germline V gene, CDR1 is SGDLS and CDR2 is YYNGEE. CDR3 sequence reads: CASSVGIIDGYTF. The CDR3 DNA is TGTGCCAGCAGCGTAGGAATAATAGATGGCTACACCTTC.

CDR3 DNA: TGTGCCAGCAGTACTCAGGGAACAGGTTCACCCCTCCACTTT. Translated, it gives CASSTQGTGSPLHF. The rearrangement links TRBV27 to TRBJ1-6, with D tentatively TRBD1 (5 bases). V dropped 5 bases and J dropped 9 bases, with 14 bases sitting between them. The CDR3 contains 14 residues. Germline V CDR1 and CDR2: MNHEY, SMNVEV (reference sequence).

This clone was found a few times. The V and J genes are TRBV5-1 and TRBJ2-7; 8 nucleotides agree with TRBD2. The CDR3 is 16 residues long. The V segment lost 0 bases and the J segment 7 bases; nucleotides outside the gene matches: 12. Germline CDR1 reads SGHRS; CDR2 reads YFSETQ. The CDR3 reads CASSLASGSGWGEQYF. The CDR3 DNA sequence: TGCGCCAGCAGCTTGGCGAGCGGGAGTGGATGGGGAGAGCAGTACTTC.

The CDR3 protein is CASRQGRSPLHF. Here the CDR3 DNA reads TGTGCCAGCCGACAGGGGAGATCACCCCTCCACTTT. The chain is built from TRBV28 and TRBJ1-6; 8 bases map to TRBD1. Germline lookup yields CDR1 MDHEN and CDR2 SYDVKM. V dropped 8 bases and J dropped 10; count of bases not matched to a gene: 4. The CDR3 loop spans 12 amino acids. The entire variable domain, with the rest obtained from reference TRBV28 and TRBJ1-6, is as follows: DVKVTQSSRYLVKRTGEKVFLECVQDMDHENMFWYRQDPGLGLRLIYFSYDVKMKEKGDIPEGYSVSREKKERFSLILESASTNQTSMYLCASRQGRSPLHFGNGTRLTVT.

The chain joins TRBV29-1 to TRBJ2-3; 8 bases are shared with TRBD2. The germline CDR1 and CDR2 sequences are SQVTM and ANQGSEA. The CDR3 has 12 amino acids. V shed 4 bases and J 5 bases; nucleotides not matched to a gene: 2. CDR3 coding DNA: TGCAGCGTTGTTCTAGCGGGAGATACGCAGTATTTT. As protein: CSVVLAGDTQYF.

V is TRBV27 and J is TRBJ2-7, with 7 bases lining up with TRBD1. This CDR3 has 13 residues. The ends lost 5 bases at V and 2 bases at J; junction bases unmatched: 3. Looked up from germline, CDR1 is MNHEY and CDR2 is SMNVEV (reference sequence). Here the CDR3 DNA reads TGTGCCAGCAGTAGACAGGGCACCTACGAGCAGTACTTC. Amino acids: CASSRQGTYEQYF.

V usage is TRBV28 and J usage is TRBJ1-4; D remains ambiguous. Trimming cost V 3 bases and J 7 bases, with 3 bases left between them. The CDR3 has 11 residues. Germline CDR1 reads MDHEN; CDR2 reads SYDVKM. CDR3 nucleotides: TGTGCCAGCAGTTTGGGTGAAAAACTGTTTTTT. As protein: CASSLGEKLFF. Drawing the rest from reference TRBV28 and TRBJ1-4, the complete variable domain is DVKVTQSSRYLVKRTGEKVFLECVQDMDHENMFWYRQDPGLGLRLIYFSYDVKMKEKGDIPEGYSVSREKKERFSLILESASTNQTSMYLCASSLGEKLFFGSGTQLSVL.

The CDR3 DNA sequence: TGTGCCAGCAGCGTAGAAGCCATGAACACTGAAGCTTTCTTT. Translation gives CASSVEAMNTEAFF. This rearrangement joins TRBV9 to TRBJ1-1; D ambiguous. CDR1 and CDR2 (germline): SGDLS, YYNGEE. CDR3 size: 14 residues. With 0 bases removed from V and 0 bases from J, the gap between germline ends came to 6 bases.

The chain carries TRBV19 and TRBJ2-7, with 7 bases fitting TRBD1. The CDR3 is 15 amino acids. V was clipped by 5 bases and J by 2 bases; unmatched bases: 9. The germline V gene has CDR1 LNHDA and CDR2 SQIVND (reference sequence). The CDR3 DNA follows: TGTGCCAGTAGTCGTGTAGGACAGGTGGCCTACGAGCAGTACTTC. Its protein is CASSRVGQVAYEQYF.

A few counts support this clone. V gene TRBV2 combines with J gene TRBJ2-7, with D perhaps matching TRBD1 or TRBD2 (5 bases each). Trimming shortened V by 5 bases and J by 5 bases, and 16 bases separated the two germline ends. The CDR3 covers 14 residues. Germline V gives CDR1 SNHLY, CDR2 FYNNEI. For the CDR3, the DNA is TGTGCCAGCAGTCTTTCGGGACCACCTAACGAGCAGTACTTC. This codes for CASSLSGPPNEQYF.

The chain combines TRBV30 with TRBJ1-5; D uncertain. The CDR3 consists of 14 residues. Germline V CDR1 and CDR2: GTSNPN, SVGIG (reference sequence). V lost 3 bases and J 0 bases, leaving 9 bases between the germline ends. DNA of the CDR3: TGTGCCTGGAGCTTAAGTTTTAGCAATCAGCCCCAGCATTTT. It is translated as CAWSLSFSNQPQHF.

The V and J genes are TRBV18 and TRBJ1-5, with D possibly matching TRBD1 (6 bases). This CDR3 is 13 amino acids long. Germline V gene sequence: CDR1 KGHSH, CDR2 LQKENI. The germline V and J ends were trimmed by 6 bases and 13 bases, with 19 bases remaining between them. The CDR3 here is CASSETGPSLQHF. For the CDR3, the DNA is TGTGCCAGCTCGGAGACAGGTCCGTCATTACAGCATTTT. The entire variable domain, with the rest obtained from reference TRBV18 and TRBJ1-5, is as follows: NAGVMQNPRHLVRRRGQEARLRCSPMKGHSHVYWYRQLPEEGLKFMVYLQKENIIDESGMPKERFSAEFPKEGPSILRIQQVVRGDSAAYFCASSETGPSLQHFGDGTRLSIL.

This clone was found a few times. The genes are TRBV30 and TRBJ1-4, with 8 bases that match TRBD1. J lost 10 bases, V lost 3 bases, and 13 bases had no gene match. The length of the CDR3 is 15 residues. From germline, CDR1 is GTSNPN and CDR2 SVGIG (reference sequence). The CDR3 DNA reads as TGTGCCTGGAGCCCCTCGACAGGGGAAGTCGGAAAACTGTTTTTT. Residues: CAWSPSTGEVGKLFF.

The rearrangement uses TRBV2 and TRBJ2-7; TRBD2 matches at 14 bases. The CDR3 spans 18 residues. The germline V gene has CDR1 SNHLY and CDR2 FYNNEI. Trimming removed 0 bases from V and 5 bases from J; junction bases left unmatched: 9. The CDR3 region is CASSEAQGLAGGWDEQYF. The CDR3 nucleotides are TGTGCCAGCAGTGAAGCACAAGGACTAGCGGGAGGTTGGGACGAGCAGTACTTC.

The V gene is TRBV5-1, the J gene TRBJ2-1; no reliable D call. V was clipped by 5 bases and J by 4 bases, with 4 bases between them. CDR3 length: 11 amino acids. Germline V gene data show CDR1 as SGHRS and CDR2 as YFSETQ. This CDR3 is CASRDYNEQFF. CDR3 nucleotides: TGCGCCAGCAGAGATTACAATGAGCAGTTCTTC.

The count of this clone is one. The chain carries TRBV14 and TRBJ2-7, with TRBD2 matching over 7 bases. The CDR3 extends over 13 amino acids. V lost 0 bases and J lost 5; bases outside the gene matches: 1. In germline, CDR1 is SGHDN, CDR2 FVKESK. The CDR3 DNA reads as TGTGCCAGCAGCCAAGACGGGAGGCACGAGCAGTACTTC. Its translation is CASSQDGRHEQYF.

J is TRBJ2-2 and V is TRBV5-1; TRBD1 matches 9 bases. J was trimmed by 3 bases and V by 2 bases; bases with no gene match: 5. Germline CDR1 is SGHRS and CDR2 is YFSETQ. This CDR3 has 16 residues. The CDR3 spells CASSLQGAQDTGELFF. In DNA form, the CDR3 reads TGCGCCAGCAGCTTACAGGGGGCGCAGGACACCGGGGAGCTGTTTTTT.

This clone appeared once. The chain links TRBV7-2 to TRBJ2-2, with D possibly TRBD1 on 5 matching bases. CDR3 length: 14 residues. With 8 bases removed from V and 3 bases from J, the gap between germline ends came to 13 bases. Germline values: CDR1 SGHTA, CDR2 FQGNSA. Here the CDR3 reads CASAGSRDTGELFF. CDR3 coding DNA: TGTGCCAGCGCTGGTTCCAGGGACACCGGGGAGCTGTTTTTT.

The chain combines TRBV5-5 with TRBJ2-7; D might be TRBD2 (5 bases). Trimming took off 4 bases at V and 0 bases at J, with 11 bases between the two ends. The V gene's germline CDR1 is SGHKS and CDR2 YYEKEE (reference sequence). The CDR3 runs to 14 residues. The CDR3 DNA reads as TGTGCCAGCAGCCCGCCCCGGGACTCCTACGAGCAGTACTTC. Encoded protein: CASSPPRDSYEQYF.

CDR3 nucleotide sequence: TGCGCCAGCAGCTTGTACGGGGACGATCAGCCCCAGCATTTT. It encodes CASSLYGDDQPQHF. The chain uses TRBV5-1 and TRBJ1-5, with D possibly TRBD1 on 5 matching bases. Germline V gene lookup returns CDR1 SGHRS and CDR2 YFSETQ. This CDR3 comprises 14 residues. The V end was cut by 1 base, the J end by 5 bases, with 10 bases between.

This chain uses TRBV3-1 (or the pseudogene TRBV3-2) with TRBJ2-1; D gene uncertain. Germline values: CDR1 LGHDT, CDR2 YNNKEL (reference sequence). V lost 0 bases to trimming and J lost 9 bases, with 9 bases between them. The CDR3 spans 13 residues. CDR3 sequence (DNA): TGTGCCAGCAGCCAAGATAGGCTCCGTGAGCAGTTCTTC. Its protein product is CASSQDRLREQFF.